This T cell receptor beta chain was recovered during a study of PD-1 blockade in mismatch repair-deficient tumors. The V end was cut by 6 bases, the J end by 0 bases, with 6 bases between. Germline V lookup: CDR1 ENHRY, CDR2 SYGVKD. CDR3 length: 13 amino acids. This clone showed up just a few times. Here immunoSEQ multiplex PCR was the method, and the copy in TCRdb shows in-frame clones only, minus some. The sample has about 68,000 clones; around 80% are singletons. Every patient had mismatch repair deficiency by PCR or immunohistochemistry. The TCR-sequenced patients were a few responders to pembrolizumab.

The chain carries TRBV10-3 and TRBJ1-5, with D hard to call. Sequenced here: peripheral blood, sampled 2 weeks after starting pembrolizumab. The sequence was collected from an adult with mismatch repair-deficient cancer. CDR3 bases: TGTGCCATCAGACAGAGTAGCAATCAGCCCCAGCATTTT. Translated, it gives CAIRQSSNQPQHF.